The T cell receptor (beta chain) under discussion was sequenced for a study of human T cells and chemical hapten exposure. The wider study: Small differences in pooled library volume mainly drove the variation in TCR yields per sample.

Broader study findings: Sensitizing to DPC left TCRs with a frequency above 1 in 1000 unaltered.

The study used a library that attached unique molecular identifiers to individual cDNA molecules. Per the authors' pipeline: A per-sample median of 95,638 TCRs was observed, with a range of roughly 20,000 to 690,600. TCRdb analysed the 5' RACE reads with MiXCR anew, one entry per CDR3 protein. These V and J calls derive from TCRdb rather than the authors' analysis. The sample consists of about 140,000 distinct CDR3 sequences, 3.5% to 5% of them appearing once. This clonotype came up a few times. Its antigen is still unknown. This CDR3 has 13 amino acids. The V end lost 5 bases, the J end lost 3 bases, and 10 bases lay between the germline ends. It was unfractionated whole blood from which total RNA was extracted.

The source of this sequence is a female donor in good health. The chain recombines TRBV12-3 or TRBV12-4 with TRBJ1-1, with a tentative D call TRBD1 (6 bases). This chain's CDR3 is CASSPTGYTEAFF. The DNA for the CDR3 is TGTGCCAGCAGTCCGACAGGCTACACTGAAGCTTTCTTT.